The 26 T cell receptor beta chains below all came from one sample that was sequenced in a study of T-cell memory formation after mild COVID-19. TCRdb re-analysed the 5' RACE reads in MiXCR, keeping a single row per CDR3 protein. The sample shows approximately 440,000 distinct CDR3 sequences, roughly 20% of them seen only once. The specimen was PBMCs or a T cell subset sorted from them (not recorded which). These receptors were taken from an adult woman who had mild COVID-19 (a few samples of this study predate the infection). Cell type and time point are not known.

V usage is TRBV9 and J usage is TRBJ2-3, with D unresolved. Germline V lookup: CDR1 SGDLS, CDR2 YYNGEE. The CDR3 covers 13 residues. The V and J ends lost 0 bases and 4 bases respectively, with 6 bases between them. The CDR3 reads CASSVAISDTQYF. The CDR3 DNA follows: TGTGCCAGCAGCGTAGCAATCTCAGATACGCAGTATTTT.

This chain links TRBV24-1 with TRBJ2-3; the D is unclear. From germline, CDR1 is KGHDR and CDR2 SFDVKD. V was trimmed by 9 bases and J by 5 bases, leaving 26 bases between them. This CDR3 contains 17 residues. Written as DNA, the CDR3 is TGTGCCACCGACCCCGGTACAACGACCCTCTTTCGAGATACGCAGTATTTT. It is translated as CATDPGTTTLFRDTQYF.

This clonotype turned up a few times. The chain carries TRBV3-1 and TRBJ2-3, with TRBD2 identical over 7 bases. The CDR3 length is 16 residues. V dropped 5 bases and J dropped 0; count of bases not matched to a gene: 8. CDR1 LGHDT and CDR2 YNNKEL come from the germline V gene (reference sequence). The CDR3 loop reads CASSAVPGLSTDTQYF. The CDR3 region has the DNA TGTGCCAGCAGCGCCGTTCCGGGACTAAGCACAGATACGCAGTATTTT.

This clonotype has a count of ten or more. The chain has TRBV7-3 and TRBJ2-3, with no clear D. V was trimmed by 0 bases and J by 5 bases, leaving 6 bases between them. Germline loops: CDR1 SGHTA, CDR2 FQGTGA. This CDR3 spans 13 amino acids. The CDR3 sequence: CASSLTVGDTQYF. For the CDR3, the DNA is TGTGCCAGCAGCTTAACCGTCGGAGATACGCAGTATTTT. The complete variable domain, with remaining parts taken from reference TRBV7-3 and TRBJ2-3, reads GAGVSQTPSNKVTEKGKYVELRCDPISGHTALYWYRQSLGQGPEFLIYFQGTGAADDSGLPNDRFFAVRPEGSVSTLKIQRTERGDSAVYLCASSLTVGDTQYFGPGTRLTVL.

The CDR3 loop is CASSQVAEQFF. DNA for the CDR3: TGCGCCAGCAGCCAAGTAGCTGAGCAGTTCTTC. This chain joins TRBV4-1 and TRBJ2-1, with no clear D. The V end was cut by 1 base, the J end by 9 bases, with 4 bases between. The germline CDR1 and CDR2 sequences are MGHRA and YSYEKL. The CDR3 consists of 11 residues.

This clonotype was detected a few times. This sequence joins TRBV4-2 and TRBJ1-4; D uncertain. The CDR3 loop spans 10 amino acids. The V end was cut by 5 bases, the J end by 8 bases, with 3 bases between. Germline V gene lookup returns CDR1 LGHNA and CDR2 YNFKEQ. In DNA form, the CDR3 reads TGTGCCAGCAGCGGAGAAAAACTGTTTTTT. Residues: CASSGEKLFF.

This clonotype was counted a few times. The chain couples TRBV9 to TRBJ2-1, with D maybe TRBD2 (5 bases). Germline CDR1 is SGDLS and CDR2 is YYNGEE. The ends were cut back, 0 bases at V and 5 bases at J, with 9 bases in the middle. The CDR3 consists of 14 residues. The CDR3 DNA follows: TGTGCCAGCAGCGTAGGCGCCGGGGACAATGAGCAGTTCTTC. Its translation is CASSVGAGDNEQFF. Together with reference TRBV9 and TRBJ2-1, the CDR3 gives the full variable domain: DSGVTQTPKHLITATGQRVTLRCSPRSGDLSVYWYQQSLDQGLQFLIQYYNGEERAKGNILERFSAQQFPDLHSELNLSSLELGDSALYFCASSVGAGDNEQFFGPGTRLTVL.

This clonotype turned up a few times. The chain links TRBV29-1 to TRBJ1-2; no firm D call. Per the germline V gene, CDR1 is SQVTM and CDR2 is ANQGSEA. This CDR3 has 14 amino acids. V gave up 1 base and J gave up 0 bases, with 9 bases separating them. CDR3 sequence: CSVEGTAANYGYTF. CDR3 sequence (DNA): TGCAGCGTTGAAGGGACGGCAGCTAACTATGGCTACACCTTC.

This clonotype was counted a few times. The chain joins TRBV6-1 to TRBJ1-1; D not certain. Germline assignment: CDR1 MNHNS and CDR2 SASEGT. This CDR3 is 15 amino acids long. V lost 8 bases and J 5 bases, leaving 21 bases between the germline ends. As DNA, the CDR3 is TGTGCCAGCCCGGCGCCCGGGTCAAGGAGTACTGAAGCTTTCTTT. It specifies CASPAPGSRSTEAFF.

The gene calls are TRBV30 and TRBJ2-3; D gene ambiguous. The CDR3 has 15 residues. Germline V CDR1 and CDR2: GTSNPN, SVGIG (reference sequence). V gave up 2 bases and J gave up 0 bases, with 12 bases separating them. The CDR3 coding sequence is TGTGCCTGGAGTACCCGGCTACCAAGCACAGATACGCAGTATTTT. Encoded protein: CAWSTRLPSTDTQYF.

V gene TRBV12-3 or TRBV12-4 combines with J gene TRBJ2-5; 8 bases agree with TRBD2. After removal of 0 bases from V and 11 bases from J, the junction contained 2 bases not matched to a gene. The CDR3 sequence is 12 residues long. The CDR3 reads CASSLAGTRQYF. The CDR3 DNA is TGTGCCAGCAGTTTAGCCGGGACTAGGCAGTACTTC.

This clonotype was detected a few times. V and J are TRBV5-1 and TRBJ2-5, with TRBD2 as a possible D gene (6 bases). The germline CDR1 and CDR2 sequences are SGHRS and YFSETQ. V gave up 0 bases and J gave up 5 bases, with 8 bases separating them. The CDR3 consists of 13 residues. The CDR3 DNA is TGCGCCAGCAGCTTGGCGGGGGATGAGACCCAGTACTTC. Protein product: CASSLAGDETQYF.

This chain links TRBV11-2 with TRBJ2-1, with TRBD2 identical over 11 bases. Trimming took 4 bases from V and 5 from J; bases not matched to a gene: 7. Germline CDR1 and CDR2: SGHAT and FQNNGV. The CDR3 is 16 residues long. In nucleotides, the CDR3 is TGTGCCAGCAGCTGGACTAGCGGGTTCTCTCACAATGAGCAGTTCTTC. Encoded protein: CASSWTSGFSHNEQFF.

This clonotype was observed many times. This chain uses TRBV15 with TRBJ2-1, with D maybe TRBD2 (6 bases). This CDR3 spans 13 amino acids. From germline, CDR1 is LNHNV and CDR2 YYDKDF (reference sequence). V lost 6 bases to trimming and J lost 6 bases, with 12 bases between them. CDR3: CATSLLATNEQFF. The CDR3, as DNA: TGTGCCACCAGTCTTCTAGCGACCAATGAGCAGTTCTTC.

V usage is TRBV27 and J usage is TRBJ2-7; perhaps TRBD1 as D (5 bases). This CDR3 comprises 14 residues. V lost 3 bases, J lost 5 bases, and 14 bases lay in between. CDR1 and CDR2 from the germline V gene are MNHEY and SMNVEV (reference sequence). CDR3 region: CASSFRAGYHEQYF. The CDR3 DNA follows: TGTGCCAGCAGTTTTAGGGCAGGGTACCACGAGCAGTACTTC.

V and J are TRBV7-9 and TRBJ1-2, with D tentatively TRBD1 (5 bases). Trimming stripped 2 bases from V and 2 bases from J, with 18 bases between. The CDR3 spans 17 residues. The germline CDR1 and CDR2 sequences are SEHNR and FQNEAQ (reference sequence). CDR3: CASSLTSGGAGNYGYTF. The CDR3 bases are TGTGCCAGCAGCTTAACGTCGGGCGGGGCAGGAAACTATGGCTACACCTTC.

CDR3 coding DNA: TGTGCCAGCGGCCCGGGGTCCTATGGCTACACCTTC. The encoded protein is CASGPGSYGYTF. The rearrangement joins TRBV6-5 to TRBJ1-2; D is unclear. The V gene's germline CDR1 is MNHEY and CDR2 SVGAGI. Between the trimmed V and J ends, which lost 8 bases and 4 bases, there was a span of 11 bases. The CDR3 has 12 residues.

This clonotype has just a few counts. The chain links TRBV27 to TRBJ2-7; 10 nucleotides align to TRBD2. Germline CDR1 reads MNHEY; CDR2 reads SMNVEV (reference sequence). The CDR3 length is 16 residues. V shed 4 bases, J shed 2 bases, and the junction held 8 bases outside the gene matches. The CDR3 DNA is TGTGCCAGCAGTTCCAGCGGGGGGGCGTTAACCTACGAGCAGTACTTC. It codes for CASSSSGGALTYEQYF.

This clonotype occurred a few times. As DNA, the CDR3 is TGTGCCAGCAGCCACCAGGCCGGGGAGCTGTTTTTT. It codes for CASSHQAGELFF. The chain employs TRBV2 and TRBJ2-2; D gene ambiguous. The CDR3 contains 12 residues. Trimming removed 6 bases from V and 6 bases from J, with 8 bases in between. Germline CDR1 reads SNHLY; CDR2 reads FYNNEI.

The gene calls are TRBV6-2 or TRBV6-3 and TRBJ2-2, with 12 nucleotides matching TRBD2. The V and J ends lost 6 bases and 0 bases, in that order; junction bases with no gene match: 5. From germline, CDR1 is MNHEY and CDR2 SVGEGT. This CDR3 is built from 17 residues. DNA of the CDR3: TGTGCCAGCAGCCTTACTAGCGGGAGGTCGAACACCGGGGAGCTGTTTTTT. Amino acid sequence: CASSLTSGRSNTGELFF.

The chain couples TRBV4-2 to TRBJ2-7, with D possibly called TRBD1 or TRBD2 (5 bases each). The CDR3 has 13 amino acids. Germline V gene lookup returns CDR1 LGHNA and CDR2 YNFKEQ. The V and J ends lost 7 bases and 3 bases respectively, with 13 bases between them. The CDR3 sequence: CASTWGKSYEQYF. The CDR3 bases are TGTGCCAGCACCTGGGGGAAGAGCTACGAGCAGTACTTC.

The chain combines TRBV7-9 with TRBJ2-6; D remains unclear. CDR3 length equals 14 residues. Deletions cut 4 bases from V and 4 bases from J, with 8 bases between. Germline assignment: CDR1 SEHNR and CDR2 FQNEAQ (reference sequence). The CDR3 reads CASSSVAGANVLTF. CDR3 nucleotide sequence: TGTGCCAGCAGCTCAGTGGCCGGGGCCAACGTCCTGACTTTC.

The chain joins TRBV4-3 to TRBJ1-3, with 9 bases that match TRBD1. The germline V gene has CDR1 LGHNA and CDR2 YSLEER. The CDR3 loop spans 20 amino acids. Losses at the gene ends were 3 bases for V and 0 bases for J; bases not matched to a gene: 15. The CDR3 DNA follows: TGCGCCAGCAGCCAGGACGTGCCGGGACAGGGAAGGATCTCTGGAAACACCATATATTTT. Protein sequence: CASSQDVPGQGRISGNTIYF.

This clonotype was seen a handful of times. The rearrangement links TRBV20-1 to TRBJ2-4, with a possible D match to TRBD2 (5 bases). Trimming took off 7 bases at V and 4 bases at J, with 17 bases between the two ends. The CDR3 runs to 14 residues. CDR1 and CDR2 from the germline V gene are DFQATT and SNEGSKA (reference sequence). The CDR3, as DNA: TGCAGTGGGACCGCGTTACGGGAAAAAAACATTCAGTACTTC. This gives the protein CSGTALREKNIQYF.

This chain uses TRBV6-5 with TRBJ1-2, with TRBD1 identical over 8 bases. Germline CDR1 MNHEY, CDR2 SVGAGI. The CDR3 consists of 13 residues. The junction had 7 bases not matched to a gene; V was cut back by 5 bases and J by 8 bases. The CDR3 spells CASSESTGDGYTF. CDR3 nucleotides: TGTGCCAGCAGTGAGTCGACAGGGGACGGCTACACCTTC.

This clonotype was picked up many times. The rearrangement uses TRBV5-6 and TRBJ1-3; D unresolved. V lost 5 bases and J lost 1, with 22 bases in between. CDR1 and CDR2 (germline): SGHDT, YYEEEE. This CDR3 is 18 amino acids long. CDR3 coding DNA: TGTGCCAGCAGACAAAAGCCGACCGACCCCGTGTCTGGAAACACCATATATTTT. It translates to CASRQKPTDPVSGNTIYF.